This T cell receptor (beta chain) was documented in a study of cytomegalovirus exposure and HLA in healthy donors. The PCR ran on 60 Vbeta and 13 Jbeta primers. TCRdb's table, derived via immunoSEQ multiplex PCR, lists solely in-frame clones and lacks some. Seen here are 55,000 to 65,000 clones, around 89% observed once, and the top ten hold about 1.4%. As to this clone: What it binds is unknown.

Germline loops: CDR1 LGHNT, CDR2 FRNRAP. This CDR3 region has 16 residues. V was pared by 0 bases and J by 7 bases, with 19 bases between. Study-wide results and limits: In vitro, a few CMV-associated chains proved specific for CMV antigens. Further analysis, carried out later, found HLA-associated TCR beta chains more clonally expanded than equally common other chains.

This TCR came from a young man in good health and CMV-seropositive. The chain joins TRBV12-5 to TRBJ2-7; TRBD1 is a possible D gene (6 bases). The sequenced material came from PBMCs. In nucleotides, the CDR3 is TGTGCTAGTGGTTTGGTACTCACCGGACAGTCCGGAGAGCAGTACTTC. Translation: CASGLVLTGQSGEQYF.